This T cell receptor beta chain derives from a study of T cell responses to AZD1222 COVID-19 vaccine. Trimming pared 3 bases from V and 2 bases from J, leaving 16 bases between. In germline, CDR1 is SGHTA, CDR2 FQGNSA. The CDR3 spans 16 residues. Data came from immunoSEQ multiplex PCR; TCRdb stores just in-frame clones and leaves some out. The sample includes about 110,000 clones, around 82% of them seen just once. The sequenced sample was peripheral blood, obtained on day 0 of AZD1222 vaccination. This sequence was found in an adult in good health. J is TRBJ1-1 and V is TRBV7-2, with a possible D match to TRBD1 (6 bases). The CDR3 region is CASSLRVGTRNTEAFF. The CDR3 DNA follows: TGTGCCAGCAGCTTGCGGGTCGGGACAAGAAACACTGAAGCTTTCTTT.